This T cell receptor beta chain was found in a study of T cells in Graves' hyperthyroidism and ophthalmopathy. Looking at the study overall: Once the initial diagnosis was made, peripheral blood was obtained before any treatment. Study-level points and caveats: Peripheral blood also featured most of the thyroid clonotypes expanded above 0.001.

Regarding this clonotype: Its antigen remains unknown.

The investigators amplified TCR beta CDR3 regions from RNA transcripts. First-round RT-PCR with HTBI primers amplified the TCR CDR3 region. Via MiXCR, TCRdb re-called the multiplex PCR reads, giving one row per CDR3 protein. The repertoire holds approximately 590,000 distinct CDR3 sequences, with less than 20% as singletons. Together with thyroid ultrasound, orbital computed tomography, serum thyroxine and TRAb, clinical symptoms were used for diagnoses. V lost 4 bases to trimming and J lost 10 bases; unmatched junction nucleotides: 14. The CDR3 is 15 amino acids. Germline loops: CDR1 SGHNT, CDR2 YYREEE (reference sequence).

This clonotype was sampled from a woman aged 25 to 39 with Graves' hyperthyroidism. The gene calls are TRBV5-4 and TRBJ1-1; 9 bases match TRBD1. The sequencing sample was made of blood. The DNA of the CDR3 is TGTGCCAGCAGCCAGCCAGGGACAGGGCTGGGTGCAGCTTTCTTT. Translated: CASSQPGTGLGAAFF.